The clone carrying this T cell receptor beta chain was detected a few times. Its antigen is unknown. The source of the sample is a study of T cell repertoires in cytomegalovirus infection. Turning to the study itself: A matching HLA type, together with CMV infection, was signaled by public TCR beta signatures.

TCRdb analysed the reads with MiXCR anew, one entry per CDR3 protein. This table holds 680,000 or so distinct CDR3 sequences, roughly 36% found once. General study findings and limits: CMV-specific TCR beta clonotypes restricted by HLA-C dominated the ex vivo response. The cumulative frequency of public TCR beta families identified carriers of CMV plus the relevant HLA.

The germline V and J ends were trimmed by 3 bases and 1 base, with 14 bases remaining between them. Germline-derived CDR1 and CDR2 are GTSNPN and SVGIG (reference sequence). This CDR3 is built from 15 residues. The TCR originated in a human donor in good health (CMV status not recorded). Some clones in this sample may be carry-over from other donors' samples. The chain employs TRBV30 and TRBJ2-3, with D tentatively TRBD1 or TRBD2 (5 bases each). Sequencing was performed on PBMCs. CDR3 bases: TGTGCCTGGAGGGGGGTTGGACTTGGCACAGATACGCAGTATTTT. This sequence encodes CAWRGVGLGTDTQYF.